This paragraph covers one T cell receptor (beta chain) sequence. Its specificity is not known. Splitting the CD4+ cells yielded a CD45RA+ naive subset and a CD45RA-negative memory subset. This record comes from a study of shared clonotypes between healthy human individuals. At the level of the study: In total, the donors were two women and a few men aged 18 to 49. For every donor, three CD4 naive, three CD4 memory, two CD8 naive and one CD8 memory plates were used.

The data were produced by immunoSEQ multiplex PCR, yet TCRdb's version contains in-frame clones alone and is incomplete. The sample has roughly 2 million clones; over 85% are singletons. General study findings and limits: A few donors showed sharing of roughly 5% of naive CD4 clonotypes.

Germline-derived CDR1 and CDR2 are MNHNS and SASEGT. The CDR3 covers 14 residues. The germline V and J ends were trimmed by 10 bases and 2 bases, with 15 bases remaining between them. Sequences were obtained from naive CD4+ T cells sorted from blood. Specified subset: CD45RA+ positively selected. V gene TRBV6-1 combines with J gene TRBJ1-3; TRBD1 might be the D (6 bases). The receptor's source is a man in his late teens or twenties in good health. CDR3 in DNA: TGTGCCACGTACCTTGGGGGGCCTGGAAACACCATATATTTT. Its translation is CATYLGGPGNTIYF.